This entry lists 26 T cell receptor beta chains sequenced from one sample in a study of cytomegalovirus exposure and HLA in healthy donors. 60 Vbeta and 13 Jbeta primers were used in PCR. TCRdb's copy holds only in-frame clones and misses some; the assay was immunoSEQ multiplex PCR. Counted here are over 85,000 clones, under 85% occurring once; the ten biggest clones make up 3.7%. Specimen: PBMCs. These receptor sequences come from a female donor in good health and CMV-seropositive.

To note about this clone: An end of the junction does not agree with germline; a read error may underlie this. The chain has TRBV28 and TRBJ1-2; the D is unclear. Germline V gives CDR1 MDHEN, CDR2 SYDVKM. The CDR3 has 14 amino acids. CDR3 sequence reads: CASRTGGQIYGYPF. The CDR3 nucleotides are TGTGCCAGCAGGACTGGCGGGCAGATCTATGGCTACCCCTTC.

The gene calls are TRBV18 and TRBJ1-3, with 9 bases fitting TRBD1. CDR1 is KGHSH, CDR2 LQKENI, per germline. Trimming cost V 1 base and J 0 bases; bases outside gene matches: 4. CDR3 length: 17 amino acids. The CDR3 spells CASSPLGQGPSGNTIYF. The CDR3, as DNA: TGTGCCAGCTCACCACTGGGACAGGGCCCCTCTGGAAACACCATATATTTT.

The chain recombines TRBV18 with TRBJ1-1; 11 nucleotides align to TRBD1. The CDR3 covers 15 residues. The germline CDR1 and CDR2 sequences are KGHSH and LQKENI. Trimming at V came to 2 bases and at J to 4 bases, leaving 3 bases not matched to a gene. CDR3 coding DNA: TGTGCCAGCTCACCATCCGGGACAGGGGGCACTGAAGCTTTCTTT. Its translation is CASSPSGTGGTEAFF.

The chain is built from TRBV6-1 and TRBJ2-1; 7 bases align to TRBD2. This CDR3 contains 15 residues. CDR1 is MNHNS and CDR2 is SASEGT in the germline V gene. Unmatched junction bases numbered 8, after V lost 6 bases and J lost 3 bases. The CDR3 nucleotides read TGTGCCAGCAGGGCGGGGGACGGTGTCTACAATGAGCAGTTCTTC. This translates into CASRAGDGVYNEQFF.

The genes are TRBV19 and TRBJ1-1; D might be TRBD1 (5 bases). V lost 11 bases and J 6 bases, leaving 19 bases between the germline ends. This CDR3 is built from 13 residues. Germline lookup yields CDR1 LNHDA and CDR2 SQIVND (reference sequence). CDR3 bases: TGTGCCTCCAGCGGGGGTTTGGTGGCTGAAGCTTTCTTT. It specifies CASSGGLVAEAFF.

This rearrangement joins TRBV19 to TRBJ2-5, with 7 bases fitting TRBD1. This CDR3 is 14 amino acids long. Germline V gene sequence: CDR1 LNHDA, CDR2 SQIVND (reference sequence). V trimming: 6 bases; J trimming: 0 bases; junction bases outside the gene matches: 4. The CDR3 sequence: CASRDGTDQETQYF. CDR3 DNA: TGTGCCAGTAGGGATGGGACAGACCAAGAGACCCAGTACTTC.

The gene calls are TRBV5-1 and TRBJ1-2, with a tentative D call TRBD1 (5 bases). Trimming removed 4 bases at V and 4 bases at J, with 17 bases between. This CDR3 has 15 amino acids. Germline lookup yields CDR1 SGHRS and CDR2 YFSETQ. Here the CDR3 reads CASSPDGGSGYGYTF. In DNA form, the CDR3 reads TGCGCCAGCAGCCCTGACGGGGGGTCGGGCTATGGCTACACCTTC.

The chain carries TRBV5-6 and TRBJ2-3; no definite D call. Germline V lookup: CDR1 SGHDT, CDR2 YYEEEE. The V and J ends lost 4 bases and 6 bases respectively, with 12 bases between them. The CDR3 runs to 13 residues. The CDR3 coding sequence is TGTGCCAGCAGCCTCCTGGCCGGGGATACGCAGTATTTT. This sequence encodes CASSLLAGDTQYF.

The V and J genes are TRBV29-1 and TRBJ1-1, with D unresolved. The CDR3 loop spans 13 amino acids. Trimming pared 6 bases from V and 0 bases from J, leaving 11 bases between. Germline V gene data show CDR1 as SQVTM and CDR2 as ANQGSEA. The CDR3 region has the DNA TGCAGCGTCAGACACGAATTGAACACTGAAGCTTTCTTT. Its protein is CSVRHELNTEAFF.

This sequence joins TRBV6-5 and TRBJ2-3, with 8 bases matching TRBD2. Germline lookup yields CDR1 MNHEY and CDR2 SVGAGI. CDR3 length equals 15 residues. V gave up 2 bases and J gave up 4 bases; unmatched junction bases: 5. CDR3 sequence: CASSYAGGAADTQYF. The CDR3 coding sequence is TGTGCCAGCAGTTACGCCGGGGGGGCGGCAGATACGCAGTATTTT.

The V call is TRBV29-1, the J call TRBJ2-1, with 15 bases identical to TRBD2. Germline CDR1 is SQVTM and CDR2 is ANQGSEA. Trimming at V came to 7 bases and at J to 9 bases, leaving 4 bases not matched to a gene. The CDR3 spans 13 residues. The CDR3 loop is CSAGTSGRPEQFF. The CDR3 bases are TGCAGCGCTGGGACTAGCGGGAGGCCTGAGCAGTTCTTC.

This clone was found once. The chain combines TRBV7-2 with TRBJ1-2, with D possibly matching TRBD1 (6 bases). From germline, CDR1 is SGHTA and CDR2 FQGNSA. This CDR3 region has 13 residues. Trimming removed 2 bases at V and 4 bases at J, with 8 bases between. The DNA of the CDR3 is TGTGCCAGCAGCTTATTACAGGGCTATGGCTACACCTTC. Translated, it gives CASSLLQGYGYTF.

The gene calls are TRBV7-9 and TRBJ2-5; TRBD2 matches 8 bases. The CDR3 has 15 residues. Germline V gene sequence: CDR1 SEHNR, CDR2 FQNEAQ (reference sequence). Trimming took 5 bases from V and 2 from J; bases not matched to a gene: 7. CDR3 nucleotides: TGTGCCAGCAGCGTGCCCGGGACTAGTCAAGAGACCCAGTACTTC. Translated, it gives CASSVPGTSQETQYF. The full variable domain, its missing parts supplied by reference TRBV7-9 and TRBJ2-5, is DTGVSQNPRHKITKRGQNVTFRCDPISEHNRLYWYRQTLGQGPEFLTYFQNEAQLEKSRLLSDRFSAERPKGSFSTLEIQRTEQGDSAMYLCASSVPGTSQETQYFGPGTRLLVL.

CDR3 protein: CASSLDGGNYGYTF. DNA for the CDR3: TGTGCCAGCAGCTTAGATGGCGGAAACTATGGCTACACCTTC. The chain combines TRBV11-2 with TRBJ1-2; no clear D. Germline loops: CDR1 SGHAT, CDR2 FQNNGV. The CDR3 runs to 14 residues. V was clipped by 0 bases and J by 2 bases, with 7 bases between them.

The genes are TRBV5-1 and TRBJ2-7, with TRBD2 as a possible D gene (6 bases). CDR1 and CDR2 from the germline V gene are SGHRS and YFSETQ. Trimming cost V 4 bases and J 3 bases, with 23 bases left between them. There are 17 residues in the CDR3. The CDR3 reads CASSAPGPAGMNYEQYF. The CDR3 coding sequence is TGCGCCAGCAGCGCACCGGGCCCTGCGGGGATGAACTACGAGCAGTACTTC.

This sequence joins TRBV25-1 and TRBJ1-2, with no clear D. V shed 0 bases and J shed 4 bases, with 6 bases lying between them. This CDR3 has 13 amino acids. Germline lookup yields CDR1 MGHDK and CDR2 SYGVNS. In DNA form, the CDR3 reads TGTGCCAGCAGTGAATATAACGGCTATGGCTACACCTTC. This codes for CASSEYNGYGYTF.

This sequence joins TRBV6-5 and TRBJ2-7; D unclear. The CDR3 has 14 residues. Germline V CDR1 and CDR2: MNHEY, SVGAGI. V was shortened by 6 bases and J by 1 base, with 13 bases between the two germline ends. DNA of the CDR3: TGTGCCAGCAGCAGAAATCCTGATTCCTACGAGCAGTACTTC. It encodes CASSRNPDSYEQYF.

The chain employs TRBV5-8 and TRBJ1-1; tentative D call: TRBD1 (6 bases). This CDR3 contains 14 residues. V was cut by 2 bases and J by 3 bases, with 11 bases left in between. Germline CDR1 is SGHTS and CDR2 is YDEGEE. The CDR3 region has the DNA TGTGCCAGCAGCTTCAGGGGAGGGGACACTGAAGCTTTCTTT. Its translation: CASSFRGGDTEAFF.

CDR3 protein: CASSPGLAGGINTDTQYF. The CDR3 DNA reads as TGCGCCAGCAGCCCGGGACTAGCGGGAGGGATTAACACAGATACGCAGTATTTT. The gene calls are TRBV5-1 and TRBJ2-3; 16 nucleotides align to TRBD2. Germline trimming cut 4 bases from V and 2 bases from J; bases unmatched to any gene: 7. The germline CDR1 and CDR2 sequences are SGHRS and YFSETQ. The CDR3 has 18 residues. The full variable domain, completed using reference TRBV5-1 and TRBJ2-3, is KAGVTQTPRYLIKTRGQQVTLSCSPISGHRSVSWYQQTPGQGLQFLFEYFSETQRNKGNFPGRFSGRQFSNSRSEMNVSTLELGDSALYLCASSPGLAGGINTDTQYFGPGTRLTVL.

The chain recombines TRBV5-1 with TRBJ2-7; D perhaps matches TRBD1 (5 bases). Deletions cut 0 bases from V and 2 bases from J, with 15 bases between. Germline assignment: CDR1 SGHRS and CDR2 YFSETQ. The CDR3 runs to 16 residues. The DNA for the CDR3 is TGCGCCAGCAGCTTGGTAATGTCAGGGTTGACCTACGAGCAGTACTTC. It specifies CASSLVMSGLTYEQYF.

The chain uses TRBV19 and TRBJ2-7; D remains unclear. This CDR3 is built from 12 residues. V was cut by 1 base and J by 6 bases, with 7 bases left in between. Germline CDR1 is LNHDA and CDR2 is SQIVND (reference sequence). The CDR3 coding sequence is TGTGCCAGTAGTATAGGCGGCGGCGAGCAGTACTTC. It translates to CASSIGGGEQYF.

J is TRBJ2-2 and V is TRBV5-1; 11 bases agree with TRBD2. Germline lookup yields CDR1 SGHRS and CDR2 YFSETQ. Unmatched junction bases numbered 8, after V lost 4 bases and J lost 0 bases. The CDR3 is 18 residues long. The CDR3 DNA sequence: TGCGCCAGCAGCCGGAACCTAGCGGGGGGATCGAACACCGGGGAGCTGTTTTTT. Its protein product is CASSRNLAGGSNTGELFF.

This clone occurred a few times. V usage is TRBV5-6 and J usage is TRBJ1-1; tentative D call: TRBD1 (6 bases). This CDR3 is built from 17 residues. CDR1 SGHDT and CDR2 YYEEEE come from the germline V gene. Trimming took off 0 bases at V and 3 bases at J, with 18 bases between the two ends. The CDR3 is CASSLVKLGGGYTEAFF. CDR3 coding DNA: TGTGCCAGCAGCTTGGTTAAGCTAGGGGGTGGATACACTGAAGCTTTCTTT.

With respect to this clone: One end of the junction fails to match germline, which may point to a read error. This rearrangement joins TRBV7-9 to TRBJ2-5; D is possibly TRBD2 (5 bases). The CDR3 extends over 15 amino acids. The V gene's germline CDR1 is SEHNR and CDR2 FQNEAQ (reference sequence). The CDR3 DNA follows: TGTTCCAGCACCTCCAGCCGAGGGATGAAAGAGACCCAGTACTTC. Its protein is CSSTSSRGMKETQYF.

The chain combines TRBV11-2 with TRBJ2-7; D may be TRBD1 (6 bases). V was clipped by 5 bases and J by 1 base, with 12 bases between them. The CDR3 length is 14 residues. Per germline, CDR1 SGHAT and CDR2 FQNNGV. The CDR3 here is CASSLNTGSYEQYF. CDR3 bases: TGTGCCAGCAGCCTAAACACAGGGTCCTACGAGCAGTACTTC.

DNA for the CDR3: TGCGCCAGCAGCGTGGGACAGGGTGACGAGCAGTTCTTC. Amino acid sequence: CASSVGQGDEQFF. The chain links TRBV5-1 to TRBJ2-1; 9 bases align to TRBD1. The V and J ends lost 4 bases and 10 bases, in that order; junction bases with no gene match: 6. Germline lookup yields CDR1 SGHRS and CDR2 YFSETQ. The CDR3 has 13 amino acids.